The T cell receptor (beta chain) under discussion was sequenced for a study of T-cell memory formation after mild COVID-19. Study-wide context: TCR clusters mostly belonged to single donors.

Study conclusions and caveats: Second-wave clones with a day 37 peak had unconfirmed SARS-CoV-2 specificity. Clones that got smaller from day 15 to 85 had even CD4/CD8, while clones growing later tipped toward CD4+. The main location of contracting CD4+ clones was CM and EM, and that of contracting CD8+ clones was EMRA.

TCRdb re-analysed the 5' RACE reads in MiXCR, keeping a single row per CDR3 protein. The sample contains roughly 500,000 distinct CDR3 sequences, roughly 22% of which appear only once. CDR3 length: 15 residues. The V end was cut by 5 bases, the J end by 4 bases, with 18 bases between. Germline CDR1 reads LGHNA; CDR2 reads YNFKEQ. This clonotype came up many times. Its antigen is currently unknown. The V gene is TRBV4-2, the J gene TRBJ2-7; either TRBD1 or TRBD2 may supply D (5 bases each). The TCR was taken from an adult woman who had mild COVID-19 (a few samples of this study predate the infection). Cell type and time point are not known. The sample taken for sequencing was PBMCs or a T cell subset sorted from them (not recorded which). The CDR3 loop is CASSSVRDPFYEQYF. The CDR3 nucleotides read TGTGCCAGCAGCTCCGTTCGGGACCCATTTTACGAGCAGTACTTC.